A selection of T cell receptor beta chains follows, all from one sample in a study of T-cell memory formation after mild COVID-19. TCRdb itself ran the 5' RACE reads through MiXCR, one entry per CDR3 protein. The repertoire holds about 320,000 distinct CDR3 sequences, with approximately 15% as singletons. The sample taken for sequencing was PBMCs or a T cell subset sorted from them (not recorded which). The source of these receptors is a man younger than 35 who had mild COVID-19 (a few samples of this study predate the infection). Cell type and time point are not known. CDR3s include the opening cysteine and the closing phenylalanine or tryptophan. D genes are given only for firm matches. Size is omitted from some rows. Given values are once, few, many or a class for expanded clones.

J: TRBJ1-6
length: 16
size: few
V: TRBV7-9
D: TRBD1
DNA: TGTGCCAGCAGCTTACATATAGGGGGCCCGAATTCACCCCTCCACTTT
CDR3: CASSLHIGGPNSPLHF

J: TRBJ2-3
length: 14
size: many
V: TRBV7-9
D: -
DNA: TGTGCCAGCAGCTTTTCCGACGGCACAGATACGCAGTATTTT
CDR3: CASSFSDGTDTQYF

J: TRBJ1-5
length: 14
size: -
V: TRBV5-1
D: -
DNA: TGCGCCAGCAGCTGGGGATCCGGCAAGTGGCCCCAGCATTTT
CDR3: CASSWGSGKWPQHF

J: TRBJ2-7
length: 13
size: -
V: TRBV6-6
D: -
DNA: TGTGCCATCCAGGGGGGAAATCCCTACGAGCAGTACTTC
CDR3: CAIQGGNPYEQYF

J: TRBJ1-2
length: 13
size: -
V: TRBV19
D: -
DNA: TGTGCCAGTAGTATATCGGGCAGCTATGGCTACACCTTC
CDR3: CASSISGSYGYTF

J: TRBJ1-2
length: 14
size: -
V: TRBV6-5
D: -
DNA: TGTGCCAGCAGTGATTCCTCGGAGTCCTATGGCTACACCTTC
CDR3: CASSDSSESYGYTF

J: TRBJ2-3
length: 13
size: -
V: TRBV19
D: -
DNA: TGTGCCAGTAATCTGGTTCCCACAGATACGCAGTATTTT
CDR3: CASNLVPTDTQYF

J: TRBJ2-3
length: 15
size: -
V: TRBV12-5
D: TRBD2
DNA: TGTGCTAGTGCCTCAAGCGGGGGGCTCACAGATACGCAGTATTTT
CDR3: CASASSGGLTDTQYF

J: TRBJ1-6
length: 17
size: many
V: TRBV5-1
D: TRBD1
DNA: TGCGCCAGCAGCTTGGCACCCGCGACAGGGGGAAATTCACCCCTCCACTTT
CDR3: CASSLAPATGGNSPLHF

J: TRBJ2-1
length: 15
size: -
V: TRBV30
D: TRBD2
DNA: TGTGCCTGGAGTGTTGCGGGGGGGCCCTACAATGAGCAGTTCTTC
CDR3: CAWSVAGGPYNEQFF

J: TRBJ1-1
length: 13
size: -
V: TRBV6-2/TRBV6-3
D: -
DNA: TGTGCCAGCCTTCGAGGTACGGACACTGAAGCTTTCTTT
CDR3: CASLRGTDTEAFF

J: TRBJ2-7
length: 15
size: few
V: TRBV7-9
D: TRBD2
DNA: TGTGCCAGCAGCTTAGGAATGGGAGGGGACTACGAGCAGTACTTC
CDR3: CASSLGMGGDYEQYF

J: TRBJ2-1
length: 15
size: -
V: TRBV4-3
D: -
DNA: TGCGCCAGCAGCCAAGATCTTTCAGGGACAAGGGAGCAGTTCTTC
CDR3: CASSQDLSGTREQFF

J: TRBJ1-3
length: 16
size: -
V: TRBV5-6
D: TRBD1
DNA: TGTGCCAGCAGCGGTGCAGGGGGCCGCTCTGGAAACACCATATATTTT
CDR3: CASSGAGGRSGNTIYF

J: TRBJ2-1
length: 18
size: few
V: TRBV6-2/TRBV6-3
D: TRBD2
DNA: TGTGCCAGCAAGAGAAATCGTGGGGGACTAGCGGGGGCAGGTGAGCAGTTCTTC
CDR3: CASKRNRGGLAGAGEQFF

J: TRBJ2-2
length: 16
size: few
V: TRBV5-1
D: TRBD2
DNA: TGCGCCAGCAGCTTGGCCTTACTAGCGGACACCGGGGAGCTGTTTTTT
CDR3: CASSLALLADTGELFF

J: TRBJ2-3
length: 14
size: once
V: TRBV7-2
D: -
DNA: TGTGCCAGCAGTCGTGACAGGTCCACAGATACGCAGTATTTT
CDR3: CASSRDRSTDTQYF

J: TRBJ1-6
length: 15
size: -
V: TRBV7-2
D: -
DNA: TGTGCCAGCAGCTTCGGGGGAACCTATAATTCACCCCTCCACTTT
CDR3: CASSFGGTYNSPLHF

J: TRBJ2-1
length: 11
size: few
V: TRBV6-5
D: -
DNA: TGTGCCAGCAGTCAGGGCACTGAGCAGTTCTTC
CDR3: CASSQGTEQFF

J: TRBJ1-2
length: 13
size: -
V: TRBV7-8
D: -
DNA: TGTGCCAGCAGCCATCGTGTAGCGAACGGCTACACCTTC
CDR3: CASSHRVANGYTF

J: TRBJ1-6
length: 15
size: few
V: TRBV4-1
D: -
DNA: TGCGCCAGCAGCCAACTGCTGGGGGGCAATTCACCCCTCCACTTT
CDR3: CASSQLLGGNSPLHF

J: TRBJ2-1
length: 12
size: few
V: TRBV10-2
D: -
DNA: TGCGCCACCGGGCCCACGGGTGGTGAGCAGTTCTTC
CDR3: CATGPTGGEQFF

J: TRBJ1-4
length: 12
size: -
V: TRBV2
D: -
DNA: TGTGCCAGCAGGGGACAACAAGAAAAACTGTTTTTT
CDR3: CASRGQQEKLFF

J: TRBJ1-1
length: 16
size: few
V: TRBV7-3
D: -
DNA: TGTGCCAGCAGCCTGGACAGTTCTGGGGGGGCCACTGAAGCTTTCTTT
CDR3: CASSLDSSGGATEAFF

J: TRBJ2-5
length: 14
size: few
V: TRBV7-6
D: TRBD1
DNA: TGTGCCAGCAGCCGAGGACAGGGATTGGAGACCCAGTACTTC
CDR3: CASSRGQGLETQYF

J: TRBJ1-1
length: 15
size: few
V: TRBV7-9
D: TRBD1
DNA: TGTGCCAGCAGCAGGGGACAGGGTCCGCACACTGAAGCTTTCTTT
CDR3: CASSRGQGPHTEAFF

J: TRBJ1-6
length: 19
size: few
V: TRBV7-7
D: -
DNA: TGTGCTAGCAGCTTAAACGCACGGCAGGGGATATCCTATAATTCACCCCTCCACTTT
CDR3: CASSLNARQGISYNSPLHF

J: TRBJ1-2
length: 14
size: many
V: TRBV29-1
D: TRBD1
DNA: TGCAGCGTTGTGGGGGGACAGGGGGGTCGTGGCTACACCTTC
CDR3: CSVVGGQGGRGYTF

J: TRBJ1-1
length: 14
size: few
V: TRBV7-3
D: -
DNA: TGTGCCAGCAGCCCGGGTTTGGATAACACTGAAGCTTTCTTT
CDR3: CASSPGLDNTEAFF

J: TRBJ2-2
length: 13
size: few
V: TRBV3-1
D: -
DNA: TGTGCCAGCAGCTCAATAGGCACCGGGGAGCTGTTTTTT
CDR3: CASSSIGTGELFF

J: TRBJ2-7
length: 12
size: -
V: TRBV30
D: TRBD1
DNA: TGTGCCTGGACTCGACAGGGGTACGAGCAGTACTTC
CDR3: CAWTRQGYEQYF

J: TRBJ2-1
length: 17
size: few
V: TRBV11-1
D: -
DNA: TGTGCCAGCAGCTTAAACGACCCACTCAGCTCCTACAATGAGCAGTTCTTC
CDR3: CASSLNDPLSSYNEQFF

J: TRBJ2-4
length: 14
size: -
V: TRBV29-1
D: -
DNA: TGCAGCGTAGGCACTCAGGGAGCCGGGGACATTCAGTACTTC
CDR3: CSVGTQGAGDIQYF

J: TRBJ2-5
length: 14
size: many
V: TRBV5-1
D: -
DNA: TGCGCCAGCAGCTTGGGGGGGGACCAAGAGACCCAGTACTTC
CDR3: CASSLGGDQETQYF

J: TRBJ1-1
length: 15
size: -
V: TRBV18
D: -
DNA: TGTGCCAGCTCACCGGAAGGGGACACCGGCACTGAAGCTTTCTTT
CDR3: CASSPEGDTGTEAFF

J: TRBJ2-3
length: 15
size: -
V: TRBV6-5
D: TRBD2
DNA: TGTGCCAGCAGCGGGTCCTCAGCGGGGGCGGGGGCGCAGTATTTT
CDR3: CASSGSSAGAGAQYF

J: TRBJ1-2
length: 15
size: few
V: TRBV10-3
D: TRBD1
DNA: TGTGCCATCAGTGAAGCGGGACAGGAGAACTATGGCTACACCTTC
CDR3: CAISEAGQENYGYTF

J: TRBJ1-5
length: 17
size: few
V: TRBV15
D: -
DNA: TGTGCCACCAGCAGCCCCCGGTCAGGACACAGCAATCAGCCCCAGCATTTT
CDR3: CATSSPRSGHSNQPQHF

J: TRBJ2-5
length: 16
size: many
V: TRBV5-5
D: TRBD2
DNA: TGTGCCAGCAGCTTGGCTCTGGGGGGGGGTCAAGAGACCCAGTACTTC
CDR3: CASSLALGGGQETQYF

J: TRBJ2-2
length: 13
size: -
V: TRBV19
D: -
DNA: TGTGCCAGTATGATGCGATACACCGGGGAGCTGTTTTTT
CDR3: CASMMRYTGELFF

J: TRBJ2-2
length: 14
size: -
V: TRBV4-1
D: -
DNA: TGCGCCAGCAGCCAAGACAAGGGCGTCCGGGAGCTGTTTTTT
CDR3: CASSQDKGVRELFF